This passage covers 3 T cell receptor beta chains from one sample sequenced in a study of T cells after yellow fever vaccination. MiXCR, applied by TCRdb to the 5' RACE reads, yields one record per CDR3 protein. Among approximately 350,000 distinct CDR3 sequences, about 9.9% were seen once, and the ten largest hold roughly 18%. Material: PBMCs, obtained on the day of the first yellow fever vaccination. Every receptor here comes from a man aged 18 to 29 who received the YFV17D yellow fever vaccine.

This clonotype has only a few counts. This chain uses TRBV7-9 with TRBJ1-4, with D maybe TRBD1 (6 bases). Per germline, CDR1 SEHNR and CDR2 FQNEAQ (reference sequence). The CDR3 loop spans 16 amino acids. V was clipped by 5 bases and J by 14 bases, with 27 bases between them. CDR3 coding DNA: TGTGCCAGCAGCAGGGGAACAGGAGCCAAGGGGGAGAGGCTGTTTTTT. It specifies CASSRGTGAKGERLFF. The whole variable domain, filled in from reference TRBV7-9 and TRBJ1-4, reads DTGVSQNPRHKITKRGQNVTFRCDPISEHNRLYWYRQTLGQGPEFLTYFQNEAQLEKSRLLSDRFSAERPKGSFSTLEIQRTEQGDSAMYLCASSRGTGAKGERLFFGSGTQLSVL.

The chain has TRBV2 and TRBJ2-6, with 7 nucleotides matching TRBD1. The CDR3 is 17 amino acids. Germline V lookup: CDR1 SNHLY, CDR2 FYNNEI. The ends lost 5 bases at V and 0 bases at J; junction bases unmatched: 7. The CDR3 DNA reads as TGTGCCAGCAGTTTCGAGGGGGCTGCCTCTGGGGCCAACGTCCTGACTTTC. This codes for CASSFEGAASGANVLTF.

This clonotype was counted many times. CDR3 residues: CASKPWAYYGYTF. In nucleotides, the CDR3 is TGTGCCAGCAAGCCTTGGGCCTACTATGGCTACACCTTC. The rearrangement uses TRBV12-3 or TRBV12-4 and TRBJ1-2; D not certain. V was clipped by 7 bases and J by 3 bases, with 12 bases between them. This CDR3 contains 13 residues.